The subject of this entry is one T cell receptor beta chain. The sample originates from a study of blood T cell repertoires in COVID-19. For the study at large: From T cells, B-cell-depleted T cells, or PBMCs came the material, which was cDNA or gDNA.

As originally analysed: Researchers report that nucleated cell counts were estimated from reference gene primer amplification. The protocol was immunoSEQ multiplex PCR, while the TCRdb copy is restricted to in-frame clones and leaves out a portion. V and J calls and clone size are copied from that table; D and trimming were computed from the DNA. The sample shows 150,000 or so clones, approximately 90% of them seen only once. The sequencing sample was made of peripheral blood. The sequence came from a man between 18 and 29 years old with acute or convalescent COVID-19.

This CDR3 reads CASSLTSGNNNEQFF. In nucleotides, the CDR3 is TGCGCCAGCAGCCTGACTAGCGGGAACAACAATGAGCAGTTCTTC. This chain links TRBV5-1 with TRBJ2-1, with 11 bases that match TRBD2. Unmatched junction bases numbered 5, after V lost 4 bases and J lost 5 bases. The CDR3 contains 15 residues. Looked up from germline, CDR1 is SGHRS and CDR2 is YFSETQ.